The entry below describes one T cell receptor beta chain. Original processing notes: For nucleated cells, counts were estimated from reference gene primer amplification. Clones were read by immunoSEQ multiplex PCR, and TCRdb kept only the in-frame ones, dropping some. V, J and clone size reflect that table, while D and trimming were determined from the DNA. The sample includes some 160,000 clones, about nine tenths of them seen just once. This entry belongs to a study of blood T cell repertoires in COVID-19. Overall study context: Sources were T cells, B-cell-depleted T cells, or PBMCs; the material itself was cDNA or gDNA.

The length of the CDR3 is 13 residues. V shed 1 base and J shed 7 bases, with 11 bases lying between them. Germline CDR1 reads GTSNPN; CDR2 reads SVGIG (reference sequence). The source material was peripheral blood. This chain connects TRBV30 to TRBJ1-5; D is unclear. This clonotype originated in a woman in her 70s with acute or convalescent COVID-19. The CDR3 reads CAWSAGGKQPQHF. CDR3 in DNA: TGTGCCTGGAGTGCGGGAGGGAAGCAGCCCCAGCATTTT.